Listed here are 26 T cell receptor beta chains from one sample, sequenced in a study of shared clonotypes between healthy human individuals. CD45RO negativity and positive selection for CCR7 defined naive CD8 cells, a population that excluded terminally differentiated effector memory CD45RA+ cells. Profiling relied on immunoSEQ multiplex PCR, and the TCRdb table lists in-frame clones only, not all of them. The table includes about 590,000 clones, just under 97% detected once. The sample consisted of naive CD8+ T cells sorted from blood. Receptors were obtained from a woman between 25 and 40 years old in good health.

The chain recombines TRBV4-1 with TRBJ1-2; no clear D gene. Germline CDR1 reads MGHRA; CDR2 reads YSYEKL. Trimming took 1 base from V and 5 from J, leaving 17 bases between them. The CDR3 has 16 amino acids. CDR3: CASSQAKEIKIYGYTF. The CDR3 DNA sequence: TGCGCCAGCAGCCAAGCGAAGGAAATTAAGATATATGGCTACACCTTC.

The rearrangement joins TRBV27 to TRBJ1-1; tentative D call: TRBD1 (5 bases). Germline V CDR1 and CDR2: MNHEY, SMNVEV (reference sequence). Trimming stripped 6 bases from V and 5 bases from J, with 13 bases between. CDR3 length equals 13 residues. The CDR3 loop reads CASSATRGTEAFF. The CDR3 DNA reads TGTGCCAGCAGCGCTACCCGGGGGACTGAAGCTTTCTTT.

The chain combines TRBV27 with TRBJ2-3; the match to TRBD2 covers 8 bases. CDR1 and CDR2 (germline): MNHEY, SMNVEV (reference sequence). The CDR3 is 15 residues long. Unmatched junction bases numbered 7, after V lost 8 bases and J lost 0 bases. This chain's CDR3 is CASAVSGISTDTQYF. In DNA, the CDR3 is TGTGCCAGCGCCGTTAGCGGGATCAGCACAGATACGCAGTATTTT.

This chain links TRBV29-1 with TRBJ2-2; either TRBD1 or TRBD2 may supply D (5 bases each). The CDR3 runs 13 residues. V gave up 3 bases and J gave up 4 bases, with 9 bases separating them. Germline CDR1 SQVTM, CDR2 ANQGSEA. The CDR3 protein is CSVEWDLTGELFF. In DNA, the CDR3 is TGCAGCGTTGAGTGGGACCTCACCGGGGAGCTGTTTTTT.

This chain joins TRBV9 and TRBJ2-5; 7 nucleotides match TRBD2. The J call may be incorrect, as the DNA end agrees better with TRBJ2-7. The length of the CDR3 is 15 residues. Per the germline V gene, CDR1 is SGDLS and CDR2 is YYNGEE. This CDR3 reads CASSVGGAGTYEQYF. The CDR3, as DNA: TGTGCCAGCAGCGTAGGAGGAGCGGGAACCTACGAGCAGTACTTC.

The chain is built from TRBV2 and TRBJ1-5; unclear D gene. The germline V gene encodes CDR1 SNHLY and CDR2 FYNNEI. V gave up 4 bases and J gave up 4 bases, with 11 bases separating them. The CDR3 length is 14 residues. CDR3 nucleotide sequence: TGTGCCAGCAGTGCCCCATATAGTAATCAGCCCCAGCATTTT. Translation: CASSAPYSNQPQHF.

This chain uses TRBV27 with TRBJ2-5, with 12 bases identical to TRBD2. The germline CDR1 and CDR2 sequences are MNHEY and SMNVEV (reference sequence). The length of the CDR3 is 18 residues. V lost 3 bases, J lost 1 base, and 9 bases stayed unmatched. The CDR3 nucleotides read TGTGCCAGCAGTTTTAGGCTAGCGGGAGGGTGGACCCAAGAGACCCAGTACTTC. Translated, it gives CASSFRLAGGWTQETQYF.

J is TRBJ2-7 and V is TRBV27, with 11 bases matching TRBD1. The CDR3 covers 15 residues. CDR1 MNHEY and CDR2 SMNVEV come from the germline V gene (reference sequence). V shed 7 bases and J 6 bases; nucleotides not matched to a gene: 11. The CDR3 nucleotides are TGTGCCAGCAATCCTGGACAGGGGGCCCCCTCCGAGCAGTACTTC. Its translation: CASNPGQGAPSEQYF.

V and J are TRBV5-4 and TRBJ2-1; TRBD1 agrees at 10 bases. V shed 1 base and J 8 bases; nucleotides not matched to a gene: 6. The germline gives CDR1 SGHNT, CDR2 YYREEE (reference sequence). The CDR3 covers 15 residues. Here the CDR3 reads CASSLLGQGSDEQFF. DNA for the CDR3: TGTGCCAGCAGCTTGCTGGGACAGGGGTCGGATGAGCAGTTCTTC.

The genes are TRBV13 and TRBJ2-7; 8 nucleotides align to TRBD2. After removal of 5 bases from V and 6 bases from J, the junction contained 9 bases not matched to a gene. Germline assignment: CDR1 PRHDT and CDR2 FYEKMQ (reference sequence). CDR3 length equals 14 residues. Written as DNA, the CDR3 is TGTGCCAGCAGCAATAGCGGGAACCAGCTCGAGCAGTACTTC. Translating gives CASSNSGNQLEQYF.

This clone was detected only once. This sequence joins TRBV9 and TRBJ1-1; D ambiguous. The ends were cut back, 0 bases at V and 2 bases at J, with 8 bases in the middle. The germline gives CDR1 SGDLS, CDR2 YYNGEE. This CDR3 contains 14 residues. The CDR3 here is CASSVAAANTEAFF. CDR3 DNA sequence: TGTGCCAGCAGCGTAGCGGCAGCTAACACTGAAGCTTTCTTT.

V is TRBV19 and J is TRBJ2-1, with 7 bases identical to TRBD2. Germline trimming cut 6 bases from V and 2 bases from J; bases unmatched to any gene: 13. The CDR3 covers 17 residues. Germline loops: CDR1 LNHDA, CDR2 SQIVND (reference sequence). This chain's CDR3 is CASSLDQSGATYNEQFF. CDR3 sequence (DNA): TGTGCCAGTAGCCTGGATCAAAGCGGGGCCACCTACAATGAGCAGTTCTTC.

This clone was recorded only once. The identical CDR3 is also encoded by other nucleotide sequences in the sample. This chain links TRBV6-1 with TRBJ2-5; 9 positions agree with TRBD2. Per the germline V gene, CDR1 is MNHNS and CDR2 is SASEGT. The CDR3 covers 12 residues. V lost 6 bases to trimming and J lost 5 bases; unmatched junction nucleotides: 1. Written as DNA, the CDR3 is TGTGCCAGCAGAGGACTAGCGGAGACCCAGTACTTC. As protein: CASRGLAETQYF.

The V call is TRBV9, the J call TRBJ2-4, with D unresolved. Germline CDR1 and CDR2: SGDLS and YYNGEE. V lost 0 bases and J 7 bases, leaving 11 bases between the germline ends. The CDR3 totals 14 residues. CDR3: CASSVEAGENIQYF. Written as DNA, the CDR3 is TGTGCCAGCAGCGTAGAGGCAGGAGAGAACATTCAGTACTTC.

This chain joins TRBV27 and TRBJ2-7; 10 bases align to TRBD1. The CDR3 consists of 15 residues. Germline V lookup: CDR1 MNHEY, CDR2 SMNVEV (reference sequence). Trimming at V came to 4 bases and at J to 3 bases, leaving 6 bases not matched to a gene. The CDR3 reads CASSSTGTGVYEQYF. In DNA form, the CDR3 reads TGTGCCAGCAGTTCGACCGGGACAGGGGTCTACGAGCAGTACTTC.

This sequence joins TRBV28 and TRBJ2-7; unclear D gene. This CDR3 region has 15 residues. The germline V gene encodes CDR1 MDHEN and CDR2 SYDVKM. The germline V and J ends were trimmed by 3 bases and 4 bases, with 16 bases remaining between them. CDR3 nucleotides: TGTGCCAGCAGTTTTTGGTCAATTAAGAAATACGAGCAGTACTTC. This sequence encodes CASSFWSIKKYEQYF.

The rearrangement uses TRBV7-9 and TRBJ1-1, with 7 bases that match TRBD1. The germline V gene encodes CDR1 SEHNR and CDR2 FQNEAQ (reference sequence). This CDR3 has 15 amino acids. The J segment lost 2 bases and the V segment lost 5 bases, leaving 8 bases of the junction unmatched. The CDR3 DNA follows: TGTGCCAGCAGCCCCGAGACAGGGCTTAACACTGAAGCTTTCTTT. It specifies CASSPETGLNTEAFF.

The chain is built from TRBV5-6 and TRBJ1-5; TRBD1 agrees at 8 bases. CDR1 is SGHDT and CDR2 is YYEEEE in the germline V gene. The V gene end was trimmed by 0 bases and the J gene end by 5 bases; junction bases not matched to a gene: 7. The length of the CDR3 is 16 residues. The chain's CDR3 is CASSLGGTGGDQPQHF. The CDR3 nucleotides read TGTGCCAGCAGCTTGGGAGGGACAGGCGGGGATCAGCCCCAGCATTTT.

This clone appeared a single time. The rearrangement uses TRBV5-1 and TRBJ1-2; D is uncertain. The CDR3 runs to 16 residues. Germline assignment: CDR1 SGHRS and CDR2 YFSETQ. V dropped 7 bases and J dropped 7 bases, with 26 bases sitting between them. CDR3 loop: CASHGDGPLSLRGYTF. The CDR3 nucleotides read TGCGCCAGCCATGGGGATGGGCCCCTTTCGCTTCGTGGCTACACCTTC.

J is TRBJ1-2 and V is TRBV5-5, with D possibly being TRBD1 (5 bases). Germline-derived CDR1 and CDR2 are SGHKS and YYEKEE (reference sequence). The V and J ends lost 0 bases and 1 base respectively, with 13 bases between them. CDR3 size: 16 residues. The CDR3 protein is CASSLGRDWNNYGYTF. CDR3 nucleotide sequence: TGTGCCAGCAGCTTGGGACGGGACTGGAATAACTATGGCTACACCTTC.

The V and J genes are TRBV11-2 and TRBJ1-2, with D hard to call. V lost 0 bases and J lost 5, with 13 bases in between. Germline CDR1 is SGHAT and CDR2 is FQNNGV. The CDR3 has 15 amino acids. CDR3 DNA sequence: TGTGCCAGCAGCTTAGAGTCTGAGACCCAATATGGCTACACCTTC. Translation: CASSLESETQYGYTF.

The count of this clone is one. This rearrangement joins TRBV5-5 to TRBJ1-2; TRBD1 matches at 9 bases. With V trimmed by 2 bases and J by 4 bases, 18 bases remained unmatched. There are 19 residues in the CDR3. The germline gives CDR1 SGHKS, CDR2 YYEKEE (reference sequence). CDR3 in DNA: TGTGCCAGCAGCTTCTATCTCCGGGACAGGGTCTTCGCCGCCTATGGCTACACCTTC. It translates to CASSFYLRDRVFAAYGYTF.

On this clone: Different DNA sequences within this sample yield the same CDR3. J is TRBJ2-7 and V is TRBV5-1; TRBD1 matches 7 bases. The germline V gene has CDR1 SGHRS and CDR2 YFSETQ. This CDR3 comprises 14 residues. The V gene end was trimmed by 1 base and the J gene end by 1 base; junction bases not matched to a gene: 2. CDR3 sequence (DNA): TGCGCCAGCAGCTTGACAGGGGCTTCCTACGAGCAGTACTTC. As protein: CASSLTGASYEQYF. The variable domain in full, completed from reference TRBV5-1 and TRBJ2-7, reads KAGVTQTPRYLIKTRGQQVTLSCSPISGHRSVSWYQQTPGQGLQFLFEYFSETQRNKGNFPGRFSGRQFSNSRSEMNVSTLELGDSALYLCASSLTGASYEQYFGPGTRLTVT.

The CDR3 sequence: CASTSAITRTQYF. CDR3 coding DNA: TGTGCCAGCACATCGGCGATTACCCGTACGCAGTATTTT. The rearrangement uses TRBV27 and TRBJ2-3; D not certain. Per the germline V gene, CDR1 is MNHEY and CDR2 is SMNVEV (reference sequence). The CDR3 is 13 residues long. Deletions cut 7 bases from V and 8 bases from J, with 16 bases between.

The chain couples TRBV27 to TRBJ1-1; D is undetermined. This CDR3 spans 15 amino acids. Per the germline V gene, CDR1 is MNHEY and CDR2 is SMNVEV (reference sequence). The V end was cut by 3 bases, the J end by 0 bases, with 11 bases between. The CDR3 coding sequence is TGTGCCAGCAGTTTGGGGTTGGGTTTGAACACTGAAGCTTTCTTT. It codes for CASSLGLGLNTEAFF.

This chain connects TRBV7-9 to TRBJ1-5; perhaps TRBD1 as D (5 bases). The CDR3 has 17 residues. Trimming removed 1 base from V and 3 bases from J, with 16 bases in between. Germline V gene lookup returns CDR1 SEHNR and CDR2 FQNEAQ (reference sequence). CDR3 nucleotides: TGTGCCAGCAGCTTAGTGTTCCAGGGATTGTTCAATCAGCCCCAGCATTTT. This encodes CASSLVFQGLFNQPQHF.